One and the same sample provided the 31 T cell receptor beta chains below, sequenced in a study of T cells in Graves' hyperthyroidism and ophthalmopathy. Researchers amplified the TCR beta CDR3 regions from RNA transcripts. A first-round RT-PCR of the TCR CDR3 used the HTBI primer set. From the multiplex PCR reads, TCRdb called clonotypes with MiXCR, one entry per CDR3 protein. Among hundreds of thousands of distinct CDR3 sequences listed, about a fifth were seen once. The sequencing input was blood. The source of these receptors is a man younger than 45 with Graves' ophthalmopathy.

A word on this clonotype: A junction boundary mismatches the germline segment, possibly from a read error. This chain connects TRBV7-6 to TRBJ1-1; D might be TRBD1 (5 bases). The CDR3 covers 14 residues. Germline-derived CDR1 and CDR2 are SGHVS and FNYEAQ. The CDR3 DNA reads TGTGCCAGCAGCACGGGACTACAGAACACTGAAGCTCTCTTT. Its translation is CASSTGLQNTEALF.

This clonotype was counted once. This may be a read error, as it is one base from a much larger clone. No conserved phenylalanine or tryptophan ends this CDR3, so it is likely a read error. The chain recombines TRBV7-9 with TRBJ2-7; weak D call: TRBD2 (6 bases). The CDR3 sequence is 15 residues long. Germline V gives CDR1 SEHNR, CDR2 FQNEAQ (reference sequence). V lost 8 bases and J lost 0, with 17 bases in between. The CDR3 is CASAPGAVASYEQYS. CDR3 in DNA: TGTGCCAGCGCACCGGGAGCGGTAGCCTCCTACGAGCAGTACTCC.

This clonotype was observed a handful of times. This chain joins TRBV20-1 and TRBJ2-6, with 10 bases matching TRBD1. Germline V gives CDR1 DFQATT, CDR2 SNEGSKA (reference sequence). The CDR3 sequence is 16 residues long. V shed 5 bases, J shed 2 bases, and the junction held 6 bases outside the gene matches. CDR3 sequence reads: CSAGTGTGAGANVLTF. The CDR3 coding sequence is TGCAGTGCTGGAACCGGGACAGGGGCTGGGGCCAACGTCCTGACTTTC.

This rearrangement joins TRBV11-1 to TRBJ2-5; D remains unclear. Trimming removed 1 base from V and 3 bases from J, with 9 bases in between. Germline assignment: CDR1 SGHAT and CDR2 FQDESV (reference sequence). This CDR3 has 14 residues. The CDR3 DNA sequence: TGTGCCAGCAGCTTAGGTGTCGGCGAAGAGACCCAGTACTTC. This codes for CASSLGVGEETQYF.

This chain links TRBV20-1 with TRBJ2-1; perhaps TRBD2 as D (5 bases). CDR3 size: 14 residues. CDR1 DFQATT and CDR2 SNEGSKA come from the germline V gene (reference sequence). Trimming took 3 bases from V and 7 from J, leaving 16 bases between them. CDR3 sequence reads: CSASEGLVVNEQFF. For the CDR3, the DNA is TGCAGTGCTAGTGAGGGATTGGTCGTAAATGAGCAGTTCTTC.

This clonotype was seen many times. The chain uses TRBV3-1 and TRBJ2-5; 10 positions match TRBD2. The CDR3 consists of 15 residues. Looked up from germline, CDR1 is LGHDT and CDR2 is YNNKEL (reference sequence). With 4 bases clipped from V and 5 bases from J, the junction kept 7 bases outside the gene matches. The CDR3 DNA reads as TGTGCCAGCAGCCCCCGGACTAGCGGTATCGAGACCCAGTACTTC. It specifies CASSPRTSGIETQYF.

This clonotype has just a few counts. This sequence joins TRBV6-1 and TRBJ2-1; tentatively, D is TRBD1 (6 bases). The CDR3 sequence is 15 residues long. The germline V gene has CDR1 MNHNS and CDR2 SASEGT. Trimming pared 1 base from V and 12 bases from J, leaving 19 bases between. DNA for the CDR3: TGTGCCAGCAGTGAAGGGGGGACACACGGCAAAACGCAGTTCTTC. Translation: CASSEGGTHGKTQFF.

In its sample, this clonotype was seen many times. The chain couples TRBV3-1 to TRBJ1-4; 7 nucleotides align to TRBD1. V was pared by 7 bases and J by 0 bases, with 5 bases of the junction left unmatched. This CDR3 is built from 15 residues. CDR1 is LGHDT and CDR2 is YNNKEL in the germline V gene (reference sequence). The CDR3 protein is CASKLGTATNEKLFF. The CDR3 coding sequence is TGTGCCAGCAAGCTCGGGACAGCAACTAATGAAAAACTGTTTTTT.

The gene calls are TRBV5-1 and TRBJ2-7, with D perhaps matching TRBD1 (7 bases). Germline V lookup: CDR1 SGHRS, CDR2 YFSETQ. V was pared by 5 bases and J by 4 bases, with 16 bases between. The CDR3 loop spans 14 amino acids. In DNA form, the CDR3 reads TGCGCCAGCAGTTACACCGCAGGGGGGTACGAGCAGTACTTC. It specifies CASSYTAGGYEQYF.

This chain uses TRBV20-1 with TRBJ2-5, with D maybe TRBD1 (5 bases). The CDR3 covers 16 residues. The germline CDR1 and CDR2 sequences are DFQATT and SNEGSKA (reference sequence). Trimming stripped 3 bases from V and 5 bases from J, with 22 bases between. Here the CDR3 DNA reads TGCAGTGCTAGGGGGCAGGAAAGGATCATTGGGGAGACCCAGTACTTC. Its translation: CSARGQERIIGETQYF.

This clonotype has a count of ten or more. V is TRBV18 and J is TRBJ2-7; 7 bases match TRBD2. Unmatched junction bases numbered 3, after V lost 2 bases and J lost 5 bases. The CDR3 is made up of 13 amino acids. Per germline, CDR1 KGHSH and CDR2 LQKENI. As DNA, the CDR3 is TGTGCCAGCTCACCAAGACTAGCTGACGAGCAGTACTTC. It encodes CASSPRLADEQYF. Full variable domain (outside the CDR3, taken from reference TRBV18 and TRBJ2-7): NAGVMQNPRHLVRRRGQEARLRCSPMKGHSHVYWYRQLPEEGLKFMVYLQKENIIDESGMPKERFSAEFPKEGPSILRIQQVVRGDSAAYFCASSPRLADEQYFGPGTRLTVT.

CDR3 in amino acids: CAISMDRDNEQFF. CDR3 in DNA: TGTGCCATCAGTATGGACAGGGACAATGAGCAGTTCTTC. V is TRBV10-3 and J is TRBJ2-1, with TRBD1 matching over 8 bases. CDR3 length: 13 residues. Germline V gene lookup returns CDR1 ENHRY and CDR2 SYGVKD. Trimming cost V 5 bases and J 5 bases; bases outside gene matches: 2.

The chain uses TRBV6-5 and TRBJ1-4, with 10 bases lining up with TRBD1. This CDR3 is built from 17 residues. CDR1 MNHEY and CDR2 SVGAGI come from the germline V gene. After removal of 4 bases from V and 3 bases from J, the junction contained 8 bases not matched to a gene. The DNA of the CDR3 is TGTGCCAGCAGTTCTAGGACAGGGGGTCTATCTAATGAAAAACTGTTTTTT. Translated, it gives CASSSRTGGLSNEKLFF.

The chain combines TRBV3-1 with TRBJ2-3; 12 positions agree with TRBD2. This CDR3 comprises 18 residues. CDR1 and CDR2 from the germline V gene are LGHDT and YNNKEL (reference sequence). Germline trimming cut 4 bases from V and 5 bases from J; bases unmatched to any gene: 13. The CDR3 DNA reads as TGTGCCAGCAGCCCGGCAATGCGACTAGCGGGAGTCATAGATACGCAGTATTTT. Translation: CASSPAMRLAGVIDTQYF.

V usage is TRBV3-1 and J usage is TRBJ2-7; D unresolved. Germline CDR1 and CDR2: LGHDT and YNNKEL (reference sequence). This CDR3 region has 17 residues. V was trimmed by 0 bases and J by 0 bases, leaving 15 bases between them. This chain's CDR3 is CASSQDTTWATSYEQYF. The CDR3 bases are TGTGCCAGCAGCCAAGATACCACGTGGGCGACCTCCTACGAGCAGTACTTC.

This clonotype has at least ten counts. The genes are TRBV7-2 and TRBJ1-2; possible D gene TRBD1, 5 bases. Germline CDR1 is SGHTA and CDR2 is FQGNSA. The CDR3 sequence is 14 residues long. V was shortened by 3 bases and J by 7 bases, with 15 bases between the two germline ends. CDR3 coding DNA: TGTGCCAGCAGCTTGATGGCAGGGTCTAGTGGCTACACCTTC. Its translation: CASSLMAGSSGYTF.

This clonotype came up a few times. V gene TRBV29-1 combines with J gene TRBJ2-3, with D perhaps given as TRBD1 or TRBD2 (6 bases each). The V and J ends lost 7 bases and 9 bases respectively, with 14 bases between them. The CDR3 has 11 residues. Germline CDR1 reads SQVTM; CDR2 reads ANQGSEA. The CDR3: CSAHTGATQYF. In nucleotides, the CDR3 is TGCAGCGCCCACACGGGGGCGACGCAGTATTTT.

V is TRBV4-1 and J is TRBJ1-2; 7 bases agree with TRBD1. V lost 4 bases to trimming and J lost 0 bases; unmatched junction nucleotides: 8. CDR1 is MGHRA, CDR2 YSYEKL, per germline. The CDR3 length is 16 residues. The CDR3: CASSPRQGLTNYGYTF. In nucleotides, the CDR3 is TGCGCCAGCAGCCCGCGACAGGGCCTAACTAACTATGGCTACACCTTC.

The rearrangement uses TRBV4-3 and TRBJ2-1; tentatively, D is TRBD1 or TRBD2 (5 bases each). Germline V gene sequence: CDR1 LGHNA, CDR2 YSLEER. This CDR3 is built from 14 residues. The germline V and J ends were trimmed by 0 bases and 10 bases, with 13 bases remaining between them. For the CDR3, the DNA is TGCGCCAGCAGCCAAGATCAACGAAGGGACGAGCAGTTCTTC. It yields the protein CASSQDQRRDEQFF.

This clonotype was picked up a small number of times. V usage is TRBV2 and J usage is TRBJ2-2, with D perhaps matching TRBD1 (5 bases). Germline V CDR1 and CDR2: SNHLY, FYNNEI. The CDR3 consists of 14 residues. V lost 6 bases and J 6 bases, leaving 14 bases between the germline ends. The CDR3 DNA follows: TGTGCCAGCAGGGAACGGACATCCTCCGGGGAGCTGTTTTTT. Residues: CASRERTSSGELFF.

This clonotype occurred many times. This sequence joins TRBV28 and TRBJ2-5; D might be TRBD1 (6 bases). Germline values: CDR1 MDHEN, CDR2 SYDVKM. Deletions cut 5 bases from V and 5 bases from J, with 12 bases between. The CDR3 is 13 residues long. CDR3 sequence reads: CASSRTGNETQYF. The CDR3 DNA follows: TGTGCCAGCAGTAGAACAGGGAACGAGACCCAGTACTTC.

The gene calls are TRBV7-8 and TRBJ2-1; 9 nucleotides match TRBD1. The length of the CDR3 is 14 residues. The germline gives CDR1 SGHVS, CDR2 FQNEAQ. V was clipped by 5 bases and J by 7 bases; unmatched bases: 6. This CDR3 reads CASSPRTGANEQFF. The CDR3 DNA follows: TGTGCCAGCAGCCCTCGGACAGGGGCAAATGAGCAGTTCTTC.

CDR3 amino acids: CATTGGWNEQFF. CDR3 in DNA: TGTGCCACCACAGGGGGTTGGAATGAGCAGTTCTTC. The genes are TRBV27 and TRBJ2-1, with 8 bases matching TRBD1. The V and J ends lost 10 bases and 7 bases, in that order; junction bases with no gene match: 6. The CDR3 contains 12 residues. Germline-derived CDR1 and CDR2 are MNHEY and SMNVEV (reference sequence).

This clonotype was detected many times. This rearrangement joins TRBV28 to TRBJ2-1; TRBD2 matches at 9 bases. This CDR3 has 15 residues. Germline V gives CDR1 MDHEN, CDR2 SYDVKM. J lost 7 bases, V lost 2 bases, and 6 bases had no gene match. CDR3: CASSLSSGSRNEQFF. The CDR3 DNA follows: TGTGCCAGCAGTTTAAGTAGCGGGAGTAGGAATGAGCAGTTCTTC.

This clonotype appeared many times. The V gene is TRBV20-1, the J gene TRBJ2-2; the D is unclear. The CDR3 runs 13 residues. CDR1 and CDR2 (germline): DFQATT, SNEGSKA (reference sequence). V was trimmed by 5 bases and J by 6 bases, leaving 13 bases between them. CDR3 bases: TGCAGTGCTCTCCGCTCACCGGCCGGGGAGCTGTTTTTT. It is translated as CSALRSPAGELFF.

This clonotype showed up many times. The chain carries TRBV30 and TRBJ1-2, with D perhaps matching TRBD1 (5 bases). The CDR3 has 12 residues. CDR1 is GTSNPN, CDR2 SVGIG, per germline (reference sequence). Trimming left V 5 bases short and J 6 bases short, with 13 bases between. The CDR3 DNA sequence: TGTGCCTGGTGGGAGGGGAGAGATGGCTACACCTTC. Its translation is CAWWEGRDGYTF.

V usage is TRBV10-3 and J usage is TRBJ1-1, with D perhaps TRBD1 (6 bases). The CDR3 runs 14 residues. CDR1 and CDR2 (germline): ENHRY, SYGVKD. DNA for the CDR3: TGTGCAATAAGAACGGGGGACACAACCGGTGAAGCTTTCTTT. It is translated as CAIRTGDTTGEAFF.

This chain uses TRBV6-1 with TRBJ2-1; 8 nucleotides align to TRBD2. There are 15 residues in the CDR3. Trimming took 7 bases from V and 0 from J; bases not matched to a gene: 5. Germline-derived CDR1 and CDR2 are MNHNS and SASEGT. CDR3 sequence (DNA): TGTGCCAGCAAACCGAGCGGGAGCTCCTACAATGAGCAGTTCTTC. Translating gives CASKPSGSSYNEQFF.

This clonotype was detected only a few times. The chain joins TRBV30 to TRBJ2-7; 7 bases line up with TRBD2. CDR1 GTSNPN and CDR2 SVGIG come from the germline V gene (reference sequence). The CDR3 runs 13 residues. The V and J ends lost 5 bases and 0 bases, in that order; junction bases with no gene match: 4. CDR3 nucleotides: TGTGCCTGGTCTAGCGGCGGCTCCTACGAGCAGTACTTC. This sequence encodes CAWSSGGSYEQYF.

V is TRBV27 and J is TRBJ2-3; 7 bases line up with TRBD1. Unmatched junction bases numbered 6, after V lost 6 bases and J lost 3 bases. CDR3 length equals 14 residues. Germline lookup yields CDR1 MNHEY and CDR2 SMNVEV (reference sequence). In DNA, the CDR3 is TGTGCCAGCAGAGACAGGGCTGGGACAGATACGCAGTATTTT. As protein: CASRDRAGTDTQYF.

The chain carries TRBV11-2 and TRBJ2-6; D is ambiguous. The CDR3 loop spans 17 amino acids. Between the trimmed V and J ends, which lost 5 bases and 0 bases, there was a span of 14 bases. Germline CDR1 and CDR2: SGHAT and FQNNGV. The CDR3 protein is CASSPVAGRSGANVLTF. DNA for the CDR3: TGTGCCAGCAGCCCAGTGGCTGGTCGCTCTGGGGCCAACGTCCTGACTTTC.